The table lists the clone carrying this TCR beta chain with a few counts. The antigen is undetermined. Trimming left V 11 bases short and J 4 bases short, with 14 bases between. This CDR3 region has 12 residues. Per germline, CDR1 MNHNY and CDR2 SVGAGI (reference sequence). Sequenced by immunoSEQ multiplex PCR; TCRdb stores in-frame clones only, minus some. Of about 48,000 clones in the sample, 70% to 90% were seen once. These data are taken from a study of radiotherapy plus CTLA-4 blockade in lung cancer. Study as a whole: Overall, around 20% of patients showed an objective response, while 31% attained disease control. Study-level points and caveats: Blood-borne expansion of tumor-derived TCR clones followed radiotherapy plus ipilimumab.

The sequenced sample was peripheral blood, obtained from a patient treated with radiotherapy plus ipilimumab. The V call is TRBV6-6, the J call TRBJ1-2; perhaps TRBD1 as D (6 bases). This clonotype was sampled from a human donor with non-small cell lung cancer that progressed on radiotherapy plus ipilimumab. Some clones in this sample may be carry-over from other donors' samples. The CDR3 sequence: CAGARDIYGYTF. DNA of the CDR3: TGTGCCGGTGCCCGGGACATCTATGGCTACACCTTC.